A selection of T cell receptor beta chains follows, all from one sample in a study of control samples from healthy donors and cancer patients. TCRdb's copy holds only in-frame clones and misses some; the assay was immunoSEQ multiplex PCR. The repertoire holds 150,000 or so clones, with roughly 94% as singletons. The sample comprised blood. These receptors were taken from a man aged 40-55 years in good health. CDR3s include the opening cysteine and the closing phenylalanine or tryptophan. A D gene is named only where the DNA matches it firmly. Clone sizes are given selectively: once, few, many, or a class where the clone is expanded.

J	V	length	D	size	DNA	CDR3
TRBJ2-7	TRBV28	15	TRBD1	once	TGTGCCAGCAGCACCGGGACAGGGGATATCAACGAGCAGTACTTC	CASSTGTGDINEQYF
TRBJ2-3	TRBV20-1	13	TRBD2	.	TGCAGTGCTAGTAGCGGGGGGGAAGATACGCAGTATTTT	CSASSGGEDTQYF
TRBJ2-5	TRBV4-1	19	TRBD2	.	TGCGCCAGCAGCCAAAATCTTAGAACTAGCGGGGGGCTACAAGAGACCCAGTACTTC	CASSQNLRTSGGLQETQYF
TRBJ1-2	TRBV2	15	.	.	TGTGCCAGCAGTGATCAGGGCAGGGAGGACTATGGCTACACCTTC	CASSDQGREDYGYTF
TRBJ1-3	TRBV7-9	14	.	.	TGTGCCAGCAGTCGCGGGACGGATGGAAACACCATATATTTT	CASSRGTDGNTIYF
TRBJ1-1	TRBV29-1	12	.	.	TGCAGCGTTGAAAACGATCACGCTGAAGCTTTCTTT	CSVENDHAEAFF
TRBJ1-1	TRBV10-3	13	.	.	TGTGCCATCTGGGGGGGGCTGAACACTGAAGCTTTCTTT	CAIWGGLNTEAFF
TRBJ1-4	TRBV7-9	14	.	.	TGTGCCAGCAGCGTTTCTATAACTAATGAAAAACTGTTTTTT	CASSVSITNEKLFF
TRBJ1-1	TRBV2	14	TRBD1	once	TGTGCCACCCCCAGGGGGGCCTCCAGGACTGAAGCTTTCTTT	CATPRGASRTEAFF
TRBJ1-1	TRBV2	13	TRBD1	.	TGTGCCAGCAGGGCCACAGGGGGCACTGAAGCTTTCTTT	CASRATGGTEAFF
TRBJ1-3	TRBV9	16	TRBD1	.	TGTGCCAGCAGCGCGGGACAGGGGGCGAGAGGAAACACCATATATTTT	CASSAGQGARGNTIYF
TRBJ1-6	TRBV9	15	TRBD1	.	TGTGCCAGCAGCGTAGGGGGACAGGGTAATTCACCCCTCCACTTT	CASSVGGQGNSPLHF
TRBJ2-1	TRBV7-9	16	TRBD1	once	TGTGCCAGCAGCCCAAATAGACAGGGCTCCTACAATGAGCAGTTCTTC	CASSPNRQGSYNEQFF
TRBJ1-5	TRBV28	15	.	.	TGTGCCAGCACCCCGGACAGTTATAGCAATCAGCCCCAGCATTTT	CASTPDSYSNQPQHF
TRBJ1-1	TRBV2	14	.	few	TGTGCCAGCAGTGCTGGGGGGATCAGCACTGAAGCTTTCTTT	CASSAGGISTEAFF
TRBJ2-6	TRBV24-1	15	.	.	TGTGCCACTAGTAACGGGTTCTCTGGGGCCAACGTCCTGACTTTC	CATSNGFSGANVLTF
TRBJ2-1	TRBV9	15	.	.	TGTGCCAGCAGCCCGAGTGGGGACTCCTACAATGAGCAGTTCTTC	CASSPSGDSYNEQFF
TRBJ1-5	TRBV27	15	.	.	TGTGCCAGCAGTTTCGGGGGAAGGCCGGCTCAGCCCCAGCATTTT	CASSFGGRPAQPQHF
TRBJ1-1	TRBV28	12	.	.	TGTGCCAGCACCGAGGGGATTGGTGAAGCTTTCTTT	CASTEGIGEAFF
TRBJ1-1	TRBV19	14	TRBD1	.	TGTGCCAGTAGGCGACAGGGGAAGAACACTGAAGCTTTCTTT	CASRRQGKNTEAFF
TRBJ1-5	TRBV6-5	14	.	.	TGTGCCAGCAGCGGACGGGGGAGCAATCAGCCCCAGCATTTT	CASSGRGSNQPQHF
TRBJ1-1	TRBV7-9	15	.	.	TGTGCCAGCAGCCTCCCCCAACAGGGTAACACTGAAGCTTTCTTT	CASSLPQQGNTEAFF
TRBJ2-5	TRBV4-1	15	TRBD2	.	TGCGCCAGCAGCAAGACTAGCGGGGACCAAGAGACCCAGTACTTC	CASSKTSGDQETQYF
TRBJ1-2	TRBV7-9	14	.	.	TGTGCCAGCAGTCCATTGAGAGCGGGTTTTTTCTACACCTTC	CASSPLRAGFFYTF
TRBJ1-3	TRBV5-1	17	TRBD1	.	TGCGCCAGCAGCTCGGGACAGTCCGTACTCTCTGGAAACACCATATATTTT	CASSSGQSVLSGNTIYF
TRBJ2-1	TRBV9	15	.	once	TGTGCCAGCAGCGTAGGGACAACCTCCTACAATGAGCAGTTCTTC	CASSVGTTSYNEQFF
TRBJ2-1	TRBV27	14	.	once	TGTGCCAGCAGTTTACGGGTCACCTACAATGAGCAGTTCTTC	CASSLRVTYNEQFF
TRBJ1-5	TRBV6-2/TRBV6-3	15	.	.	TGTGCCAGCAGTTACAGGGGCGTTAGCAATCAGCCCCAGCATTTT	CASSYRGVSNQPQHF
TRBJ2-7	TRBV5-4	14	TRBD2	.	TGTGCCAGCACCCTTTGGGGGAGGGTAAACGAGCAGTACTTC	CASTLWGRVNEQYF
TRBJ1-6	TRBV19	17	.	once	TGTGCCAGTAGTAGACTTAAGGGGATCTCCTATAATTCACCCCTCCACTTT	CASSRLKGISYNSPLHF
TRBJ1-4	TRBV28	14	.	.	TGTGCCAGCACCGCATACCGGGGTAATGAAAAACTGTTTTTT	CASTAYRGNEKLFF
TRBJ1-5	TRBV6-5	13	.	.	TGTGCCAGCACGGGCAGCCTCAATCAGCCCCAGCATTTT	CASTGSLNQPQHF
TRBJ1-2	TRBV12-3/TRBV12-4	13	.	.	TGTGCCAGCAGTTTTACAATTATCTATGGCTACACCTTC	CASSFTIIYGYTF
TRBJ1-2	TRBV27	13	.	once	TGTGCCAGCAGTTTCGAGGAGGGCTATGGCTACACCTTC	CASSFEEGYGYTF
TRBJ1-5	TRBV19	15	.	.	TGTGCCAGTAGTTGGACCTCCGTGGGCAATCAGCCCCAGCATTTT	CASSWTSVGNQPQHF
TRBJ1-2	TRBV28	12	.	.	TGTGCCAGCAGTTTAGGGGTGGCTGGCTACACCTTC	CASSLGVAGYTF
TRBJ2-2	TRBV7-9	15	.	.	TGTGCCAGCGAGGAGGGACACCTAAACACCGGGGAGCTGTTTTTT	CASEEGHLNTGELFF
TRBJ1-5	TRBV2	14	.	.	TGTGCCAGCAGTGAAGGGTGGGAGGGGCAGCCCCAGCATTTT	CASSEGWEGQPQHF
TRBJ1-1	TRBV11-2	15	.	.	TGTGCCAGCAGCCCCCTCGGGAACTTGAACACTGAAGCTTTCTTT	CASSPLGNLNTEAFF
TRBJ1-5	TRBV27	12	.	.	TGTGCCAGCGGGGGAGGAGATCAGCCCCAGCATTTT	CASGGGDQPQHF
TRBJ2-1	TRBV7-2	13	.	.	TGTGCCAGCAGCTTAAGCCCACACAATGAGCAGTTCTTC	CASSLSPHNEQFF
TRBJ1-6	TRBV6-5	14	.	few	TGTGCCAGCAGTTACTCGCACAGAAATTCACCCCTCCACTTT	CASSYSHRNSPLHF
TRBJ1-1	TRBV7-6	14	.	.	TGTGCCAGCAGCGCCCGGTTCATGAACACTGAAGCTTTCTTT	CASSARFMNTEAFF
TRBJ2-7	TRBV7-2	14	TRBD2	.	TGTGCCAGCGGAACGGGGGGTGGCTCCTACGAGCAGTACTTC	CASGTGGGSYEQYF
TRBJ1-2	TRBV10-1	15	.	.	TGCGCCAGCTCCCCCTACGGCAGGCCCCGGGAAGGCTACACCTTC	CASSPYGRPREGYTF
TRBJ2-7	TRBV5-1	13	.	.	TGCGCCAGCAGCCGGGATGTGACCTACGAGCAGTACTTC	CASSRDVTYEQYF
TRBJ1-2	TRBV9	14	.	.	TGTGCCAGCAGCGTAGGTGCAGATCCTATGGGCTACACCTTC	CASSVGADPMGYTF